The 14 T cell receptor beta chains reported below all come from one sample, sequenced in a study of blood T cells in healthy people across ages. PCR was performed a second time for about 7 to 11 cycles using a sample-barcoded 5' primer and a J-beta primer mix. TCRdb re-analysed the 5' RACE reads in MiXCR, keeping a single row per CDR3 protein. The repertoire holds some 1.1 million distinct CDR3 sequences, with 35% to 40% as singletons. Input material: blood. Receptor source: a man aged 18 to 30 in good health.

The V call is TRBV20-1, the J call TRBJ2-1, with D maybe TRBD2 (5 bases). This CDR3 region has 15 residues. V was shortened by 1 base and J by 5 bases, with 15 bases between the two germline ends. Germline V gives CDR1 DFQATT, CDR2 SNEGSKA (reference sequence). In DNA, the CDR3 is TGCAGTGCTAGAGGGACGGGAATCTTCCACAATGAGCAGTTCTTC. Protein: CSARGTGIFHNEQFF.

A few counts support this clonotype. This chain connects TRBV12-3 or TRBV12-4 to TRBJ1-2; 8 nucleotides match TRBD1. Unmatched junction bases numbered 2, after V lost 2 bases and J lost 3 bases. The CDR3 totals 14 residues. CDR3 DNA sequence: TGTGCCAGCAGTTTATCGGACAGGGACTATGGCTACACCTTC. This sequence encodes CASSLSDRDYGYTF.

This chain links TRBV28 with TRBJ1-1; 7 bases align to TRBD1. The J segment lost 1 base and the V segment lost 3 bases, leaving 11 bases of the junction unmatched. This CDR3 is built from 17 residues. Germline loops: CDR1 MDHEN, CDR2 SYDVKM. The CDR3 DNA follows: TGTGCCAGCAGTTTTTACGTTCTACGGGACAGGAACACTGAAGCTTTCTTT. Its translation: CASSFYVLRDRNTEAFF.

The chain has TRBV7-2 and TRBJ2-2; maybe TRBD2 (7 bases). The CDR3 is 16 amino acids. Per the germline V gene, CDR1 is SGHTA and CDR2 is FQGNSA. The ends were cut back, 2 bases at V and 4 bases at J, with 14 bases in the middle. CDR3 bases: TGTGCCAGCAGCTTATTTCCGGGGGGCCTCACCGGGGAGCTGTTTTTT. Translated, it gives CASSLFPGGLTGELFF. The variable domain in full, with the rest retrieved from reference TRBV7-2 and TRBJ2-2, is GAGVSQSPSNKVTEKGKDVELRCDPISGHTALYWYRQSLGQGLEFLIYFQGNSAPDKSGLPSDRFSAERTGGSVSTLTIQRTQQEDSAVYLCASSLFPGGLTGELFFGEGSRLTVL.

The rearrangement joins TRBV7-2 to TRBJ2-3, with 7 bases matching TRBD1. V shed 3 bases and J 7 bases; nucleotides not matched to a gene: 16. The germline gives CDR1 SGHTA, CDR2 FQGNSA. The CDR3 contains 17 residues. The CDR3 sequence: CASSLGPKQGRLNTQYF. CDR3 DNA sequence: TGTGCCAGCAGCTTGGGACCGAAACAGGGGCGCCTAAATACGCAGTATTTT.

V gene TRBV5-1 combines with J gene TRBJ2-1, with TRBD1 matching over 9 bases. The CDR3 is 16 amino acids. CDR1 SGHRS and CDR2 YFSETQ come from the germline V gene. The J segment lost 3 bases and the V segment lost 4 bases, leaving 8 bases of the junction unmatched. In DNA, the CDR3 is TGCGCCAGCAGCCTACCGGGACAGGGTTACTACAATGAGCAGTTCTTC. Residues: CASSLPGQGYYNEQFF.

This clonotype was detected ten times or more. J is TRBJ2-3 and V is TRBV6-5; TRBD2 aligns across 10 bases. With V trimmed by 4 bases and J by 6 bases, 1 base remained unmatched. Germline CDR1 and CDR2: MNHEY and SVGAGI. This CDR3 region has 13 residues. The CDR3 spells CASSWGLADTQYF. The CDR3 nucleotides read TGTGCCAGCAGTTGGGGACTAGCGGATACGCAGTATTTT.

Ten or more counts support this clonotype. The junction departs from the called germline gene at one end, perhaps through a read error. V and J are TRBV5-1 and TRBJ2-3; perhaps TRBD1 as D (6 bases). Germline CDR1 reads SGHRS; CDR2 reads YFSETQ. This CDR3 contains 14 residues. CDR3 nucleotide sequence: TGTGCCAGCAGCTTGGACAGAGCAACAGATACGCAGTATTTT. This codes for CASSLDRATDTQYF.

This sequence joins TRBV5-1 and TRBJ2-5, with 7 bases identical to TRBD1. The CDR3 extends over 16 amino acids. Per germline, CDR1 SGHRS and CDR2 YFSETQ. V lost 3 bases to trimming and J lost 11 bases; unmatched junction nucleotides: 19. CDR3 residues: CASSSSTGSGYNEQYF. DNA of the CDR3: TGCGCCAGCAGCTCTTCGACAGGGTCTGGGTACAATGAGCAGTACTTC.

This clonotype has just a few counts. CDR3 nucleotides: TGTGCCAGCAGTGAATCCCTGGTGGAGCAGTTCTTC. It is translated as CASSESLVEQFF. V gene TRBV25-1 combines with J gene TRBJ2-1; D uncertain. CDR1 is MGHDK, CDR2 SYGVNS, per germline. This CDR3 region has 12 residues. The germline V and J ends were trimmed by 1 base and 10 bases, with 8 bases remaining between them.

This rearrangement joins TRBV7-9 to TRBJ2-5; TRBD1 matches at 7 bases. J gave up 11 bases and V 4 bases, and 16 bases lay outside the gene matches. Germline values: CDR1 SEHNR, CDR2 FQNEAQ (reference sequence). The CDR3 has 15 amino acids. CDR3 residues: CASSSEDRSYNEQYF. CDR3 bases: TGTGCCAGCAGCTCTGAGGACAGGAGTTACAATGAGCAGTACTTC.

To note about this clonotype: This may come from a read error, since a much larger clone is one base off. The chain recombines TRBV7-9 with TRBJ2-7, with D perhaps matching TRBD1 (6 bases). From germline, CDR1 is SEHNR and CDR2 FQNEAQ (reference sequence). The CDR3 extends over 14 amino acids. Deletions cut 3 bases from V and 7 bases from J, with 16 bases between. CDR3 in DNA: TGTGCCAGCAGCTTGGAGCAGGGGATCAATGAGCAGTACTTC. Translation gives CASSLEQGINEQYF.

The chain combines TRBV7-9 with TRBJ1-2; D is undetermined. The CDR3 totals 13 residues. V shed 6 bases and J shed 7 bases, with 15 bases lying between them. Germline assignment: CDR1 SEHNR and CDR2 FQNEAQ (reference sequence). CDR3 residues: CASSLRKGPGYTF. Here the CDR3 DNA reads TGTGCCAGCAGTTTGAGGAAAGGCCCTGGCTACACCTTC.

This rearrangement joins TRBV4-2 to TRBJ2-4, with D possibly matching TRBD1 (6 bases). Germline V gene sequence: CDR1 LGHNA, CDR2 YNFKEQ. Trimming took 2 bases from V and 0 from J, leaving 14 bases between them. CDR3 length: 17 residues. CDR3 in DNA: TGTGCCAGCAGCCAAAAGGACAGCCGGCTAGCCAAAAACATTCAGTACTTC. Translation: CASSQKDSRLAKNIQYF.